A selection of T cell receptor beta chains follows, all from one sample in a study of cytomegalovirus exposure and HLA in healthy donors. Produced via immunoSEQ multiplex PCR; TCRdb's table is partial and in-frame only. This table holds 170,000 or so clones, 65% to 80% found once. Specimen: PBMCs. The source is a woman between 40 and 55 years old in good health and CMV-seronegative. CDR3s include the opening cysteine and the closing phenylalanine or tryptophan.

j_gene: TRBJ2-2; v_gene: TRBV28; CDR3aa: CASSLGGANTGELFF
j_gene: TRBJ1-4; v_gene: TRBV30; CDR3aa: CARGTGGNEKLFF
j_gene: TRBJ1-1; v_gene: TRBV28; CDR3aa: CASSSPGTGTAEAFF
j_gene: TRBJ2-5; v_gene: TRBV29-1; CDR3aa: CSASPGAIQETQYF
j_gene: TRBJ1-1; v_gene: TRBV11-1; CDR3aa: CASSPQYAEAFF
j_gene: TRBJ2-7; v_gene: TRBV13; CDR3aa: CASSLTGGGSYEQYF
j_gene: TRBJ2-1; v_gene: TRBV21-1; CDR3aa: CAPEQIDRGNVDEQFF
j_gene: TRBJ1-1; v_gene: TRBV19; CDR3aa: CASSIGPEVTEAFF
j_gene: TRBJ2-3; v_gene: TRBV25-1; CDR3aa: CASSENRGWADTQYF
j_gene: TRBJ2-1; v_gene: TRBV9; CDR3aa: CASSVGPGVYNEQFF
j_gene: TRBJ2-7; v_gene: TRBV28; CDR3aa: CASSSTLGQGGYEQYF
j_gene: TRBJ2-1; v_gene: TRBV7-9; CDR3aa: CASSLTSGRANEQFF
j_gene: TRBJ1-1; v_gene: TRBV11-3; CDR3aa: CASSLEQYTEAFF
j_gene: TRBJ2-7; v_gene: TRBV7-2; CDR3aa: CASSPPGQGKQYF
j_gene: TRBJ2-5; v_gene: TRBV9; CDR3aa: CASSVASGGKQETQYF
j_gene: TRBJ1-1; v_gene: TRBV27; CDR3aa: CASRGGADREAFF
j_gene: TRBJ1-2; v_gene: TRBV12-5; CDR3aa: CASGFPLQGGHGYTF
j_gene: TRBJ1-3; v_gene: TRBV11-2; CDR3aa: CASSFRGNTGNTIYF
j_gene: TRBJ2-3; v_gene: TRBV6-1; CDR3aa: CASAGQGDTQYF
j_gene: TRBJ1-3; v_gene: TRBV30; CDR3aa: CAWGYRAPSRNTIYF
j_gene: TRBJ1-1; v_gene: TRBV18; CDR3aa: CASSPLDRVDTEAFF
j_gene: TRBJ1-1; v_gene: TRBV4-1; CDR3aa: CASSHLASVSAEAFF
j_gene: TRBJ2-5; v_gene: TRBV6-6; CDR3aa: CASGEGGYQETQYF
j_gene: TRBJ2-1; v_gene: TRBV6-5; CDR3aa: CASSYSAGGTYNEQFF
j_gene: TRBJ1-2; v_gene: TRBV7-2; CDR3aa: CASSSDRGYGYTF
j_gene: TRBJ1-5; v_gene: TRBV28; CDR3aa: CASSPPGQGAQPQHF
j_gene: TRBJ2-5; v_gene: TRBV7-9; CDR3aa: CASKGDRGEQYF
j_gene: TRBJ2-6; v_gene: TRBV4-1; CDR3aa: CASSQDGRTASGANVLTF
j_gene: TRBJ2-7; v_gene: TRBV7-9; CDR3aa: CASSNLARDSYEQYF
j_gene: TRBJ2-1; v_gene: TRBV6-4; CDR3aa: CASSPGLAGIEQFF